These 25 T cell receptor beta chains were all obtained from the same sample, sequenced in a study of shared clonotypes between healthy human individuals. The method was immunoSEQ multiplex PCR; TCRdb's version includes in-frame clones alone and lacks a portion of them. The table includes about 590,000 clones, less than 97% detected once. CD45RO-negative, CCR7-positively selected cells formed the naive CD8 fraction, excluding terminally differentiated effector memory CD45RA+ cells. The sequencing sample was made of naive CD8+ T cells sorted from blood. These receptors were collected from a woman in her 30s in good health.

V is TRBV28 and J is TRBJ1-2; 7 nucleotides match TRBD1. The CDR3 sequence is 16 residues long. In germline, CDR1 is MDHEN, CDR2 SYDVKM. J lost 5 bases, V lost 2 bases, and 11 bases had no gene match. CDR3 coding DNA: TGTGCCAGCAGTTTACGCCCCGAGGAGGGGGCTTATGGCTACACCTTC. This sequence encodes CASSLRPEEGAYGYTF.

V and J are TRBV27 and TRBJ2-3, with 9 nucleotides matching TRBD1. Trimming removed 5 bases from V and 7 bases from J; junction bases left unmatched: 10. CDR1 is MNHEY, CDR2 SMNVEV, per germline (reference sequence). The CDR3 is 15 residues long. Written as DNA, the CDR3 is TGTGCCAGCAGTCTTATCACAGGGGGCGCAAATACGCAGTATTTT. Translated, it gives CASSLITGGANTQYF.

This clone was seen a single time. The chain has TRBV4-1 and TRBJ1-5; no reliable D call. The CDR3 has 19 residues. V was clipped by 2 bases and J by 4 bases, with 24 bases between them. The germline gives CDR1 MGHRA, CDR2 YSYEKL. The DNA of the CDR3 is TGCGCCAGCAGCCAACCAAAACGACATCTGGGGTTGGGTAATCAGCCCCAGCATTTT. Translation gives CASSQPKRHLGLGNQPQHF.

V is TRBV6-1 and J is TRBJ1-1; D is unresolved. The CDR3 contains 17 residues. V gave up 4 bases and J gave up 1 base, with 19 bases separating them. Germline V gene sequence: CDR1 MNHNS, CDR2 SASEGT. CDR3 in DNA: TGTGCCAGCAGTGGATCAGGTGCTGGGTTGGGGAACACTGAAGCTTTCTTT. It specifies CASSGSGAGLGNTEAFF.

The V and J genes are TRBV2 and TRBJ2-5; D is ambiguous. Matching the DNA end better, TRBJ2-7 makes the J call doubtful. The germline V gene has CDR1 SNHLY and CDR2 FYNNEI. The CDR3 runs to 14 residues. DNA of the CDR3: TGTGCCAGTTGGCCGCCTGGGCGTTGGGGCGAGCAGTACTTC. Protein: CASWPPGRWGEQYF.

This chain links TRBV28 with TRBJ1-5, with no clear D. Germline-derived CDR1 and CDR2 are MDHEN and SYDVKM. The CDR3 runs to 11 residues. V lost 5 bases to trimming and J lost 2 bases, with 1 base between them. DNA of the CDR3: TGTGCCAGCAGTGGCAATCAGCCCCAGCATTTT. Translated, it gives CASSGNQPQHF.

About this clone: Other nucleotide sequences from this sample produce the same CDR3. The genes are TRBV7-9 and TRBJ2-7; D not resolved. Germline-derived CDR1 and CDR2 are SEHNR and FQNEAQ (reference sequence). This CDR3 is 14 amino acids long. Trimming took off 1 base at V and 0 bases at J, with 7 bases between the two ends. CDR3 coding DNA: TGTGCCAGCAGCTTAGGGCAGAGCTCCTACGAGCAGTACTTC. Amino acid sequence: CASSLGQSSYEQYF.

This chain connects TRBV29-1 to TRBJ2-3; D unclear. Germline CDR1 is SQVTM and CDR2 is ANQGSEA. V lost 1 base and J 2 bases, leaving 10 bases between the germline ends. The length of the CDR3 is 14 residues. The CDR3 DNA follows: TGCAGCGTTGAAGGCTCCGATTACACAGATACGCAGTATTTT. It translates to CSVEGSDYTDTQYF.

This clone has only one observation. The same CDR3 is also encoded by other DNA sequences in this sample. V is TRBV7-9 and J is TRBJ2-1; the D call may be TRBD1 or TRBD2 (5 bases each). The CDR3 is made up of 11 amino acids. Germline CDR1 and CDR2: SEHNR and FQNEAQ (reference sequence). Trimming pared 6 bases from V and 9 bases from J, leaving 9 bases between. The CDR3 sequence is CASSFGGEQFF. CDR3 in DNA: TGTGCCAGCAGTTTTGGGGGTGAGCAGTTCTTC.

The chain links TRBV7-9 to TRBJ2-1; TRBD1 aligns across 7 bases. This CDR3 has 15 amino acids. Germline CDR1 and CDR2: SEHNR and FQNEAQ (reference sequence). V dropped 5 bases and J dropped 4; count of bases not matched to a gene: 8. The CDR3 loop reads CASSVDRAAYNEQFF. The CDR3, as DNA: TGTGCCAGCAGCGTAGACAGGGCCGCTTACAATGAGCAGTTCTTC.

The chain has TRBV5-1 and TRBJ1-2; D gene ambiguous. CDR3 length: 17 amino acids. V was pared by 0 bases and J by 0 bases, with 15 bases between. Germline loops: CDR1 SGHRS, CDR2 YFSETQ. CDR3 sequence: CASSLAGPTSSNYGYTF. The CDR3 coding sequence is TGCGCCAGCAGCTTGGCCGGGCCCACCTCTTCTAACTATGGCTACACCTTC.

The chain joins TRBV4-2 to TRBJ2-3; D not resolved. The CDR3 has 20 amino acids. The V end was cut by 4 bases, the J end by 0 bases, with 26 bases between. Germline assignment: CDR1 LGHNA and CDR2 YNFKEQ. The CDR3, as DNA: TGTGCCAGCAGCCCTACCTCCGCCTGGATTGACGGCCCTAGCACAGATACGCAGTATTTT. Protein product: CASSPTSAWIDGPSTDTQYF.

The gene calls are TRBV9 and TRBJ2-7, with D perhaps TRBD1 (6 bases). The germline gives CDR1 SGDLS, CDR2 YYNGEE. V lost 0 bases and J 2 bases, leaving 12 bases between the germline ends. The CDR3 runs 15 residues. The CDR3 protein is CASSVAAGQTYEQYF. In nucleotides, the CDR3 is TGTGCCAGCAGCGTAGCTGCCGGACAGACCTACGAGCAGTACTTC.

J is TRBJ1-1 and V is TRBV19, with a possible D match to TRBD1 (6 bases). The CDR3 has 15 amino acids. The germline V gene encodes CDR1 LNHDA and CDR2 SQIVND (reference sequence). V shed 3 bases and J shed 3 bases, with 14 bases lying between them. CDR3 protein: CASSITGTFYTEAFF. CDR3 coding DNA: TGTGCCAGTAGTATTACAGGGACCTTTTACACTGAAGCTTTCTTT. Full variable domain (rest looked up from reference TRBV19 and TRBJ1-1): DGGITQSPKYLFRKEGQNVTLSCEQNLNHDAMYWYRQDPGQGLRLIYYSQIVNDFQKGDIAEGYSVSREKKESFPLTVTSAQKNPTAFYLCASSITGTFYTEAFFGQGTRLTVV.

The chain recombines TRBV27 with TRBJ2-3, with D tentatively TRBD1 (6 bases). Germline V gene sequence: CDR1 MNHEY, CDR2 SMNVEV (reference sequence). There are 14 residues in the CDR3. V gave up 6 bases and J gave up 4 bases, with 14 bases separating them. CDR3 sequence reads: CASRRNGGADTQYF. CDR3 sequence (DNA): TGTGCCAGCAGGCGCAATGGGGGCGCAGATACGCAGTATTTT.

The rearrangement joins TRBV28 to TRBJ1-5; D is uncertain. CDR1 and CDR2 from the germline V gene are MDHEN and SYDVKM. Trimming removed 6 bases at V and 4 bases at J, with 10 bases between. This CDR3 contains 13 residues. CDR3 sequence (DNA): TGTGCCAGCAGCCCAACAAGGAATCAGCCCCAGCATTTT. This encodes CASSPTRNQPQHF. Looking up the rest from reference TRBV28 and TRBJ1-5 gives the full variable domain: DVKVTQSSRYLVKRTGEKVFLECVQDMDHENMFWYRQDPGLGLRLIYFSYDVKMKEKGDIPEGYSVSREKKERFSLILESASTNQTSMYLCASSPTRNQPQHFGDGTRLSIL.

This chain links TRBV28 with TRBJ1-5; D remains unclear. Trimming removed 7 bases at V and 0 bases at J, with 16 bases between. The CDR3 has 16 residues. Germline values: CDR1 MDHEN, CDR2 SYDVKM. CDR3 coding DNA: TGTGCCAGCACCGCCGTCGGGGTATATAGCAATCAGCCCCAGCATTTT. Its translation is CASTAVGVYSNQPQHF. Variable domain in full (rest from reference TRBV28 and TRBJ1-5): DVKVTQSSRYLVKRTGEKVFLECVQDMDHENMFWYRQDPGLGLRLIYFSYDVKMKEKGDIPEGYSVSREKKERFSLILESASTNQTSMYLCASTAVGVYSNQPQHFGDGTRLSIL.

The chain couples TRBV9 to TRBJ1-1, with unresolved D. V shed 5 bases and J shed 0 bases, with 14 bases lying between them. CDR3 length: 15 residues. In germline, CDR1 is SGDLS, CDR2 YYNGEE. The CDR3 reads CASSPDGIMNTEAFF. The CDR3 bases are TGTGCCAGCAGTCCTGATGGGATTATGAACACTGAAGCTTTCTTT. The whole variable domain, remainder taken from reference TRBV9 and TRBJ1-1, is DSGVTQTPKHLITATGQRVTLRCSPRSGDLSVYWYQQSLDQGLQFLIQYYNGEERAKGNILERFSAQQFPDLHSELNLSSLELGDSALYFCASSPDGIMNTEAFFGQGTRLTVV.

The count of this clone is one. The chain has TRBV25-1 and TRBJ1-5, with D uncertain. The CDR3 totals 13 residues. V was trimmed by 1 base and J by 7 bases, leaving 8 bases between them. The germline V gene has CDR1 MGHDK and CDR2 SYGVNS. The CDR3 nucleotides are TGTGCCAGCAGTGAATCGTTGTTACAGCCCCAGCATTTT. Residues: CASSESLLQPQHF. Using reference TRBV25-1 and TRBJ1-5 for the parts outside the CDR3, the full variable domain is EADIYQTPRYLVIGTGKKITLECSQTMGHDKMYWYQQDPGMELHLIHYSYGVNSTEKGDLSSESTVSRIRTEHFPLTLESARPSHTSQYLCASSESLLQPQHFGDGTRLSIL.

The CDR3 here is CASMDGVEAFF. The CDR3 DNA reads as TGTGCCAGTATGGACGGTGTTGAAGCTTTCTTT. J is TRBJ1-1 and V is TRBV19; D remains ambiguous. The V and J ends lost 7 bases and 7 bases respectively, with 10 bases between them. Germline CDR1 is LNHDA and CDR2 is SQIVND (reference sequence). This CDR3 comprises 11 residues.

The J gene is TRBJ2-1, the V gene TRBV7-3, with D hard to call. The germline CDR1 and CDR2 sequences are SGHTA and FQGTGA. The V gene lost 2 bases and the J gene lost 4 bases, with 12 bases spanning the gap. CDR3 length equals 15 residues. The DNA for the CDR3 is TGTGCCAGCAGCTTAGCGTTAGCCAAGTACAATGAGCAGTTCTTC. Amino acid sequence: CASSLALAKYNEQFF.

Notes on this clone: Other DNA sequences within the sample encode an identical CDR3. V usage is TRBV6-5 and J usage is TRBJ2-2; D gene unclear. Germline V lookup: CDR1 MNHEY, CDR2 SVGAGI. V gave up 2 bases and J gave up 1 base, with 5 bases separating them. The CDR3 has 14 amino acids. CDR3 sequence (DNA): TGTGCCAGCAGTTACGGCGTGAACACCGGGGAGCTGTTTTTT. Translation gives CASSYGVNTGELFF.

This clone has just one count. The DNA of the CDR3 is TGTGCCAGCAGTCAAAAGCGGGAGGATGAGCAGTTCTTC. Encoded protein: CASSQKREDEQFF. V and J are TRBV7-9 and TRBJ2-1; 9 bases are a match to TRBD2. Per germline, CDR1 SEHNR and CDR2 FQNEAQ (reference sequence). The CDR3 covers 13 residues. Trimming cost V 6 bases and J 8 bases; bases outside gene matches: 5.

Comments on this clone: Germline is not matched at one junction end, which may reflect a read error. This chain uses TRBV19 with TRBJ2-3, with TRBD2 identical over 8 bases. The V gene's germline CDR1 is LNHDA and CDR2 SQIVND (reference sequence). The CDR3 has 11 amino acids. The CDR3 sequence is CASSMGLGGDF. DNA of the CDR3: TGTGCCAGTAGTATGGGACTAGGGGGGGATTTT.

The chain has TRBV30 and TRBJ2-5, with TRBD1 matching over 9 bases. J was trimmed by 8 bases and V by 4 bases; bases with no gene match: 11. The CDR3 consists of 14 residues. The germline V gene has CDR1 GTSNPN and CDR2 SVGIG (reference sequence). CDR3 in amino acids: CAWTRRDRAVTQYF. As DNA, the CDR3 is TGTGCCTGGACCCGCCGGGACAGGGCGGTCACCCAGTACTTC.